This entry lists 16 T cell receptor beta chains sequenced from one sample in a study of shared clonotypes between healthy human individuals. Sequencing was performed with immunoSEQ multiplex PCR; in TCRdb, only in-frame clones are kept and a portion is missing. The sample yields some 2,400,000 clones, under 97% seen once. Sequencing used naive CD4+ T cells sorted from blood. Subset described: CD45RA+ positively selected. The receptors stem from a young man in good health.

The gene calls are TRBV6-6 and TRBJ1-2, with D possibly matching TRBD1 (5 bases). CDR1 and CDR2 (germline): MNHNY, SVGAGI (reference sequence). With 2 bases removed from V and 0 bases from J, the gap between germline ends came to 10 bases. The CDR3 covers 15 residues. CDR3 nucleotide sequence: TGTGCCAGCAGTTACCCCCAGGGAGCTAACTATGGCTACACCTTC. This sequence encodes CASSYPQGANYGYTF.

This sequence joins TRBV5-1 and TRBJ2-1; 7 bases align to TRBD2. Unmatched junction bases numbered 16, after V lost 4 bases and J lost 6 bases. From germline, CDR1 is SGHRS and CDR2 YFSETQ. There are 17 residues in the CDR3. The CDR3 nucleotides are TGCGCCAGCAGCCCTAGGCCCACTAGCGTCGTAAGCAATGAGCAGTTCTTC. Residues: CASSPRPTSVVSNEQFF.

The chain couples TRBV12-5 to TRBJ2-7; no firm D call. CDR3 length: 14 residues. CDR1 and CDR2 from the germline V gene are LGHNT and FRNRAP. Trimming took 6 bases from V and 0 from J, leaving 12 bases between them. CDR3 sequence: CASGRHLSSYEQYF. The CDR3 DNA follows: TGTGCTAGTGGACGACACTTATCCTCCTACGAGCAGTACTTC.

The gene calls are TRBV11-2 and TRBJ2-7, with D possibly matching TRBD1 (6 bases). V was trimmed by 1 base and J by 3 bases, leaving 13 bases between them. CDR1 and CDR2 (germline): SGHAT, FQNNGV. The CDR3 runs to 15 residues. CDR3 region: CASSLATGHNYEQYF. CDR3 bases: TGTGCCAGCAGCTTAGCGACAGGACATAACTACGAGCAGTACTTC.

V gene TRBV5-1 combines with J gene TRBJ2-5; TRBD1 or TRBD2 may be the D gene (9 bases each). Trimming removed 4 bases at V and 9 bases at J, with 22 bases between. This CDR3 contains 15 residues. The germline V gene has CDR1 SGHRS and CDR2 YFSETQ. CDR3 DNA: TGCGCCAGCAGCGGAAGGGACAGGGAGCGGGAGGCCCAGTACTTC. Amino acids: CASSGRDREREAQYF.

This clone was recorded only once. The chain recombines TRBV6-1 with TRBJ1-1; maybe TRBD1 (5 bases). Germline V lookup: CDR1 MNHNS, CDR2 SASEGT. V gave up 4 bases and J gave up 4 bases, with 16 bases separating them. There are 15 residues in the CDR3. CDR3 sequence reads: CASSVEGTVPTEAFF. DNA for the CDR3: TGTGCCAGCAGTGTGGAGGGGACGGTTCCCACTGAAGCTTTCTTT.

Points on this clone: The identical CDR3 is also encoded by other nucleotide sequences in the sample. The chain uses TRBV6-5 and TRBJ2-7; D remains ambiguous. CDR3 length equals 13 residues. Germline V gene sequence: CDR1 MNHEY, CDR2 SVGAGI. Trimming stripped 2 bases from V and 2 bases from J, with 7 bases between. CDR3 residues: CASSYRLTYEQYF. CDR3 nucleotides: TGTGCCAGCAGTTACCGTTTAACCTACGAGCAGTACTTC.

The V gene is TRBV11-2, the J gene TRBJ2-7; D is perhaps TRBD1 (5 bases). Trimming left V 1 base short and J 0 bases short, with 7 bases between. This CDR3 is built from 14 residues. Germline CDR1 and CDR2: SGHAT and FQNNGV. CDR3 sequence: CASSLGQLSYEQYF. Written as DNA, the CDR3 is TGTGCCAGCAGCTTAGGACAGCTCTCCTACGAGCAGTACTTC.

Remarks on this clone: This same CDR3 is encoded by further DNA sequences in the sample. The chain recombines TRBV9 with TRBJ2-1; 10 bases are shared with TRBD1. Germline CDR1 is SGDLS and CDR2 is YYNGEE. The CDR3 totals 15 residues. Trimming took 3 bases from V and 3 from J; bases not matched to a gene: 3. The CDR3 nucleotides read TGTGCCAGCAGCGCCGGACAGGGGGGCTACAATGAGCAGTTCTTC. Protein: CASSAGQGGYNEQFF.

The J gene is TRBJ2-1, the V gene TRBV7-2; TRBD2 matches 7 bases. This CDR3 has 17 residues. CDR1 and CDR2 (germline): SGHTA, FQGNSA. V lost 2 bases, J lost 0 bases, and 7 bases stayed unmatched. In nucleotides, the CDR3 is TGTGCCAGCAGCTTATGGGGTGGCGGGAGCTCCTACAATGAGCAGTTCTTC. It yields the protein CASSLWGGGSSYNEQFF.

The J gene is TRBJ2-5, the V gene TRBV5-6, with 15 nucleotides matching TRBD2. The CDR3 loop spans 17 amino acids. The germline CDR1 and CDR2 sequences are SGHDT and YYEEEE. The V segment lost 4 bases and the J segment 2 bases; nucleotides outside the gene matches: 6. The DNA for the CDR3 is TGTGCCAGCAGCCTGGGACTAGCGGGAGGCCTACAAGAGACCCAGTACTTC. Translated: CASSLGLAGGLQETQYF.

The J gene is TRBJ2-3, the V gene TRBV7-9; D is tentatively TRBD1 or TRBD2 (7 bases each). The germline V and J ends were trimmed by 10 bases and 3 bases, with 23 bases remaining between them. Germline CDR1 reads SEHNR; CDR2 reads FQNEAQ (reference sequence). This CDR3 spans 16 amino acids. CDR3 coding DNA: TGTGCCACCTACCCCGGGAGGACAGGAGGGACAGATACGCAGTATTTT. This translates into CATYPGRTGGTDTQYF.

The chain recombines TRBV2 with TRBJ1-1; D might be TRBD1 (6 bases). CDR3 length: 13 residues. Germline loops: CDR1 SNHLY, CDR2 FYNNEI. V was shortened by 8 bases and J by 2 bases, with 12 bases between the two germline ends. CDR3 loop: CASGGAINTEAFF. The CDR3 nucleotides are TGTGCCAGCGGGGGGGCCATCAACACTGAAGCTTTCTTT.

The rearrangement joins TRBV7-6 to TRBJ2-7; D tentatively fits TRBD1 or TRBD2 (6 bases each). The CDR3 totals 14 residues. V was pared by 0 bases and J by 3 bases, with 9 bases between. Germline CDR1 and CDR2: SGHVS and FNYEAQ. The CDR3 region is CASSLAGGLYEQYF. DNA for the CDR3: TGTGCCAGCAGCTTAGCGGGGGGCCTCTACGAGCAGTACTTC.

Concerning this clone itself: Other DNA sequences in the same sample also yield this CDR3. J is TRBJ2-7 and V is TRBV2; no definite D call. CDR1 SNHLY and CDR2 FYNNEI come from the germline V gene. Trimming took 5 bases from V and 4 from J, leaving 6 bases between them. The CDR3 sequence is 11 residues long. The CDR3 region has the DNA TGTGCCAGCAGTCGGTCGTACGAGCAGTACTTC. Translating it yields CASSRSYEQYF.

Worth noting for this clone: Other DNA sequences in the sample encode the same CDR3. This rearrangement joins TRBV6-1 to TRBJ2-5; TRBD2 agrees at 12 bases. CDR3 size: 14 residues. Trimming at V came to 4 bases and at J to 3 bases, leaving 0 bases not matched to a gene. CDR1 is MNHNS, CDR2 SASEGT, per germline. The CDR3 region has the DNA TGTGCCAGCAGTGGGACTAGCGGGAAAGAGACCCAGTACTTC. As protein: CASSGTSGKETQYF.